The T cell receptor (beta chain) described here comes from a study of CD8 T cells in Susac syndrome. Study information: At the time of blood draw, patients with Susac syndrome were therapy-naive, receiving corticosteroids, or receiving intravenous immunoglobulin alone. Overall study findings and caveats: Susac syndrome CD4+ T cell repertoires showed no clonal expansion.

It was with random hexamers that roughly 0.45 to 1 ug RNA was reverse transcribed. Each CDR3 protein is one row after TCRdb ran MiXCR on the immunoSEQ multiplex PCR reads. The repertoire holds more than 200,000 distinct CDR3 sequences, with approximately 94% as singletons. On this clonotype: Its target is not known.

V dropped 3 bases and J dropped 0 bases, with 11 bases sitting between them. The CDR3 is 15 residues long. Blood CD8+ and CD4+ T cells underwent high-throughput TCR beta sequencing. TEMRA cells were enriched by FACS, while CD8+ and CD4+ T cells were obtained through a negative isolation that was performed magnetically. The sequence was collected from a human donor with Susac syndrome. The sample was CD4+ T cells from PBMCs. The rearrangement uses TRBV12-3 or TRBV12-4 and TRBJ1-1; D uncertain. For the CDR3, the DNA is TGTGCCAGCAGTTTTAGCCCGGAACTGAACACTGAAGCTTTCTTT. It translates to CASSFSPELNTEAFF.